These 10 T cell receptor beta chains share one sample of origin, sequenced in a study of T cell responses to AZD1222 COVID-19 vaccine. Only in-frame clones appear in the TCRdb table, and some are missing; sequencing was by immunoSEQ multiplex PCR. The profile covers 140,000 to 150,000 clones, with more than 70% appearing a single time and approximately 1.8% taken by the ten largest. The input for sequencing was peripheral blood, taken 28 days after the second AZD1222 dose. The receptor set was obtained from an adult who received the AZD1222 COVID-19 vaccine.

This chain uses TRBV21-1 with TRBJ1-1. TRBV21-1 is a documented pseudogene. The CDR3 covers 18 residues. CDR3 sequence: CASSFPRWFEGLSTEAFF. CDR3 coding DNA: TGTGCCAGCAGCTTCCCAAGGTGGTTTGAGGGGTTATCCACTGAAGCTTTCTTT.

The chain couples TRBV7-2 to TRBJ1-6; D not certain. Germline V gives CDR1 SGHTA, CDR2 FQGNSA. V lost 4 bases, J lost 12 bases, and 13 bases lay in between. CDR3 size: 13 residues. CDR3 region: CASSSSRNQPLHF. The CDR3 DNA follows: TGTGCCAGCAGCTCCTCGAGAAACCAACCCCTCCACTTT.

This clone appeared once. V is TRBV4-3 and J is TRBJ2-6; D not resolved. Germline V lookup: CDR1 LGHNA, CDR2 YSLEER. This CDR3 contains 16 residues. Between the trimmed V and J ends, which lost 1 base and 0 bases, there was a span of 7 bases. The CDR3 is CASSQVWGSGANVLTF. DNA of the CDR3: TGCGCCAGCAGCCAAGTTTGGGGCTCTGGGGCCAACGTCCTGACTTTC.

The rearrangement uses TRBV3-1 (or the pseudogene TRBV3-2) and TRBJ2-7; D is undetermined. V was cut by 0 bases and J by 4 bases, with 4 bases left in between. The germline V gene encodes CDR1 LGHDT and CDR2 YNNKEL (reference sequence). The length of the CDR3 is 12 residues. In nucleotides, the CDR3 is TGTGCCAGCAGCCAAGATCTTTACGAGCAGTACTTC. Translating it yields CASSQDLYEQYF.

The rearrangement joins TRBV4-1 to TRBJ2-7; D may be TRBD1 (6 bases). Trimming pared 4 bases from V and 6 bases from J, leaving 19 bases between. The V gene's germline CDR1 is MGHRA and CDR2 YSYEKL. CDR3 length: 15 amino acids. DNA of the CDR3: TGCGCCAGCAGCCTGCCACGGGGCCAAGGGGGCGAGCAGTACTTC. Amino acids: CASSLPRGQGGEQYF.

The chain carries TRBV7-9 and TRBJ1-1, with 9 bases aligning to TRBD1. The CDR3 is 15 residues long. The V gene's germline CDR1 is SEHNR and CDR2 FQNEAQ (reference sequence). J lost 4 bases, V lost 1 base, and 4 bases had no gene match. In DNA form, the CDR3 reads TGTGCCAGCAGCTTAGGGACAGGGGTAACCACTGAAGCTTTCTTT. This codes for CASSLGTGVTTEAFF.

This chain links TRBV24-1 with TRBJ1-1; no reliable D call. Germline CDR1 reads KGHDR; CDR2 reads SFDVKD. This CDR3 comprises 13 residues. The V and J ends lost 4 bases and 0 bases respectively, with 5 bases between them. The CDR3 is CATSDDMNTEAFF. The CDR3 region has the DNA TGTGCCACCAGTGACGACATGAACACTGAAGCTTTCTTT.

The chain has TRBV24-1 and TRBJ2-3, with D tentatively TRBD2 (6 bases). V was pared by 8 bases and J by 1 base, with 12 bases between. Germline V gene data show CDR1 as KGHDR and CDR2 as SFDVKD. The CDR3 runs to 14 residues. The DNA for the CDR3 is TGTGCCACCAATCAGGGCGGGGGCACAGATACGCAGTATTTT. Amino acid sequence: CATNQGGGTDTQYF.

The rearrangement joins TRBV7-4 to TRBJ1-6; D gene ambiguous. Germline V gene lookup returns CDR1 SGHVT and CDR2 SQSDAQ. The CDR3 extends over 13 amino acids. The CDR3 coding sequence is TGTGCTAAAGGGAGCTCCTATAATTCACCCCTCCACTTT. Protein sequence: CAKGSSYNSPLHF.

CDR3: CATSAATGGGNTIYF. For the CDR3, the DNA is TGTGCCACCAGTGCCGCGACAGGGGGCGGGAACACCATATATTTT. The V gene is TRBV24-1, the J gene TRBJ1-3; 10 bases are a match to TRBD1. CDR1 KGHDR and CDR2 SFDVKD come from the germline V gene. The CDR3 length is 15 residues. V dropped 5 bases and J dropped 7; count of bases not matched to a gene: 7.